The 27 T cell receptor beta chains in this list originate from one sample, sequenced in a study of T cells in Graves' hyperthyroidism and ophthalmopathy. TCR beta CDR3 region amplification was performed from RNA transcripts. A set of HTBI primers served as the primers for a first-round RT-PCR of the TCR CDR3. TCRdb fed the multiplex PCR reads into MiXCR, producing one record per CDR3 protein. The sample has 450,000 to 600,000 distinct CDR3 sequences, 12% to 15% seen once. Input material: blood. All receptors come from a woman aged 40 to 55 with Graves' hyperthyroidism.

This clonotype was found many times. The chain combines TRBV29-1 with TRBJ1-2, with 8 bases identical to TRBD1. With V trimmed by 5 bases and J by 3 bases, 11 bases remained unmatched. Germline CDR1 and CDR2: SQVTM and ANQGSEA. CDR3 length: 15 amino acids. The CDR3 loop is CSVRLGQDVYYGYTF. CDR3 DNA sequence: TGCAGCGTTAGGCTGGGACAGGATGTCTACTATGGCTACACCTTC.

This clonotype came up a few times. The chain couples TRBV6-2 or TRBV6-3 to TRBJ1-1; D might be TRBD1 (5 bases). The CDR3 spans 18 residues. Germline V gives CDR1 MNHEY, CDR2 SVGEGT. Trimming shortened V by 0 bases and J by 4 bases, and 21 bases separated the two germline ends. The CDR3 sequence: CASSYSGAGRNSITEAFF. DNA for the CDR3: TGTGCCAGCAGTTACTCTGGGGCAGGGCGTAATTCTATCACTGAAGCTTTCTTT.

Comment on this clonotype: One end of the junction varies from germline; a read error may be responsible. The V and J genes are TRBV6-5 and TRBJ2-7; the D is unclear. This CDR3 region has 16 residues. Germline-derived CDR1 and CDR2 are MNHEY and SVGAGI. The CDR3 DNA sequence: TGTGCCAGCGGTTACTCGGAGAGACTCAGCTCCTACGAGCAGTACTTC. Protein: CASGYSERLSSYEQYF.

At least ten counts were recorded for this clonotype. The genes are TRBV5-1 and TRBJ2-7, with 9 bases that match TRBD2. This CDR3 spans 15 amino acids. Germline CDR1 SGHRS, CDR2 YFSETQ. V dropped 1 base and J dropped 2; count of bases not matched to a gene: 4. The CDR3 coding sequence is TGCGCCAGCAGCTTGTGGACTAGCGATGCCTACGAGCAGTACTTC. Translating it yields CASSLWTSDAYEQYF.

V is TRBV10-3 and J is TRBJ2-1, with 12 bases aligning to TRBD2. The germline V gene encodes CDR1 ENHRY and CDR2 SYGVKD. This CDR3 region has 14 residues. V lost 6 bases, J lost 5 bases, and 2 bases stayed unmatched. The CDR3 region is CAISRLAGDNEQFF. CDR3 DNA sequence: TGTGCCATCAGCAGACTAGCGGGAGACAATGAGCAGTTCTTC.

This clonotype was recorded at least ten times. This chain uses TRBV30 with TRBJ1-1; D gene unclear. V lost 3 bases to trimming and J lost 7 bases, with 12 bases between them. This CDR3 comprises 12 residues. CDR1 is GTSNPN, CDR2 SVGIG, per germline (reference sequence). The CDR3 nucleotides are TGTGCCTGGAGAAACAGTGGCTATGAAGCTTTCTTT. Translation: CAWRNSGYEAFF.

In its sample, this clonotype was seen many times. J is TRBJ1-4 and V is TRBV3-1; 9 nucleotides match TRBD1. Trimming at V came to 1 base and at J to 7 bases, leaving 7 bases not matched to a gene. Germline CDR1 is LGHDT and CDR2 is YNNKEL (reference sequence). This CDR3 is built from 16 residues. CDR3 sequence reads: CASSQAHLTGGEKLFF. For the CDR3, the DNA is TGTGCCAGCAGCCAAGCTCATTTGACAGGGGGTGAAAAACTGTTTTTT.

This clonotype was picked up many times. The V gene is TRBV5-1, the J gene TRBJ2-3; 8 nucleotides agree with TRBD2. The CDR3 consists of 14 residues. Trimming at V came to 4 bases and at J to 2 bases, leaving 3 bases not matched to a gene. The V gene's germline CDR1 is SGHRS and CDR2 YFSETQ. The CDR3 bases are TGCGCCAGCAGCCTTAGCGGGACCACAGATACGCAGTATTTT. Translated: CASSLSGTTDTQYF.

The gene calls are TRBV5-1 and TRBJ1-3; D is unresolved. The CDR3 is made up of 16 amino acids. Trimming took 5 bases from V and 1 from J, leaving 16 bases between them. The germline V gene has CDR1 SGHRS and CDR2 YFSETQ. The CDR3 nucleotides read TGCGCCAGCAGTTTTGGTAACGCCGCATCTGGAAACACCATATATTTT. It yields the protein CASSFGNAASGNTIYF.

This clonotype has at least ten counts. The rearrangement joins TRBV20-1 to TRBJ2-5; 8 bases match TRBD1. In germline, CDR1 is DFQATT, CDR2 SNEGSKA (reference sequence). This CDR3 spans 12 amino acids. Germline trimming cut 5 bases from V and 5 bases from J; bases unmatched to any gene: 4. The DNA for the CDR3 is TGCAGTGCTCCTGGACAGGGCGAGACCCAGTACTTC. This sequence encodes CSAPGQGETQYF.

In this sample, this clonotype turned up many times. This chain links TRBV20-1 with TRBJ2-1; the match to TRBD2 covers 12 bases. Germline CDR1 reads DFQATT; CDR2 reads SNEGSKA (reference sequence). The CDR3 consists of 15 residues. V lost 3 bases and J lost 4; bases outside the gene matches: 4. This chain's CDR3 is CSASPGTSGYNEQFF. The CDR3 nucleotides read TGCAGTGCTAGTCCTGGGACTAGCGGGTACAATGAGCAGTTCTTC.

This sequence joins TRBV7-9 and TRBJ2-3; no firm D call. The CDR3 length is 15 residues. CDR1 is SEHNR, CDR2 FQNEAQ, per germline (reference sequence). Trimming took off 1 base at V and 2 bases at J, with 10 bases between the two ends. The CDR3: CASSLVVSATDTQYF. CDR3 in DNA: TGTGCCAGCAGCTTAGTGGTGTCAGCCACAGATACGCAGTATTTT. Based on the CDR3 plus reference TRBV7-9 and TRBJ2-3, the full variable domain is DTGVSQNPRHKITKRGQNVTFRCDPISEHNRLYWYRQTLGQGPEFLTYFQNEAQLEKSRLLSDRFSAERPKGSFSTLEIQRTEQGDSAMYLCASSLVVSATDTQYFGPGTRLTVL.

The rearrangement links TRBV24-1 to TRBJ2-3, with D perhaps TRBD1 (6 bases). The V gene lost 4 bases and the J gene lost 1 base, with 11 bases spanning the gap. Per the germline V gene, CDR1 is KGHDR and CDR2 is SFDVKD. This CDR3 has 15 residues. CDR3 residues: CATSDQGTGTDTQYF. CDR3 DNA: TGTGCCACCAGTGACCAGGGGACCGGCACAGATACGCAGTATTTT.

The CDR3 reads CASSPRTGVGGTEAFF. Written as DNA, the CDR3 is TGTGCCAGTAGTCCCCGGACAGGGGTTGGGGGCACTGAAGCTTTCTTT. The chain carries TRBV19 and TRBJ1-1, with TRBD1 matching over 9 bases. After removal of 5 bases from V and 4 bases from J, the junction contained 11 bases not matched to a gene. Germline V gene data show CDR1 as LNHDA and CDR2 as SQIVND (reference sequence). The length of the CDR3 is 16 residues.

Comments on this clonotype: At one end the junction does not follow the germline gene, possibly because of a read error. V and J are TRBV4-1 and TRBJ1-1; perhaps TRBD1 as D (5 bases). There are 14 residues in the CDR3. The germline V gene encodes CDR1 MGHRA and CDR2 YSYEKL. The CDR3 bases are TGCGCCGGCAGCCAAGCCCAGGGAACCCCTGAAGCTTTCTTT. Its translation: CAGSQAQGTPEAFF.

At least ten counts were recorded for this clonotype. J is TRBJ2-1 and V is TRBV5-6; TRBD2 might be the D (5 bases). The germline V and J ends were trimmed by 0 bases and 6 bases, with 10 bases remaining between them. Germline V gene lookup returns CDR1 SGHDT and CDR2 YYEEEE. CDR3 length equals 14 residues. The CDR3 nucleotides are TGTGCCAGCAGCTTGGGGCTAGCTTTCAATGAGCAGTTCTTC. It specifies CASSLGLAFNEQFF.

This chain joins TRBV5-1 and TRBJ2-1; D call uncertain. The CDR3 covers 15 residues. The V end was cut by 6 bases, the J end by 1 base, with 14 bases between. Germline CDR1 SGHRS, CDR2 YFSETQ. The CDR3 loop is CASITGPGSYNEQFF. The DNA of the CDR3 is TGCGCCAGCATTACGGGTCCAGGATCCTACAATGAGCAGTTCTTC.

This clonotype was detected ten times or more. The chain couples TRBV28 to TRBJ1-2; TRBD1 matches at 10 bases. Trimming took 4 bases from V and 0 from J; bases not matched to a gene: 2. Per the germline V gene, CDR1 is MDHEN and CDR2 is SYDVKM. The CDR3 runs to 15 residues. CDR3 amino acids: CASSSTGGSNYGYTF. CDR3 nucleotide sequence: TGTGCCAGCAGTTCGACAGGGGGCTCTAACTATGGCTACACCTTC.

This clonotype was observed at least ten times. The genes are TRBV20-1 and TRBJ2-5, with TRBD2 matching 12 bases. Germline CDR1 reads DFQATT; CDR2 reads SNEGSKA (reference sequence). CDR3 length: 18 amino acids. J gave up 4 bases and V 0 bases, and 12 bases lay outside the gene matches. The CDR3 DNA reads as TGCAGTGCTAGAGATGCTGCTAGCGGGAGGGGTTACGGAGAGACCCAGTACTTC. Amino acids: CSARDAASGRGYGETQYF.

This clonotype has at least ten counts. The CDR3 DNA reads TGTGCTAGTGGTTCGACAGGGCGGGTGACAAACATTCAGTACTTC. It translates to CASGSTGRVTNIQYF. The genes are TRBV12-5 and TRBJ2-4; 7 bases match TRBD1. CDR3 size: 15 residues. Germline V gene lookup returns CDR1 LGHNT and CDR2 FRNRAP. Trimming removed 4 bases from V and 6 bases from J; junction bases left unmatched: 9.

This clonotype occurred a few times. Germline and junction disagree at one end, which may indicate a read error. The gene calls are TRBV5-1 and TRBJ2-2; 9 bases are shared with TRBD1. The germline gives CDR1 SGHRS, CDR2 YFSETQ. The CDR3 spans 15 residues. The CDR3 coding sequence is TGCGCCAGCAGCTCAACAGGGGGCTACCGTGGGGAACTGTTTTTT. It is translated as CASSSTGGYRGELFF.

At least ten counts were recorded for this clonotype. The DNA for the CDR3 is TGTGCCAGCACGAACCGGGACAGGTGGGCCTACGAGCAGTACTTC. Translation gives CASTNRDRWAYEQYF. This chain uses TRBV28 with TRBJ2-7, with 8 bases fitting TRBD1. There are 15 residues in the CDR3. Germline values: CDR1 MDHEN, CDR2 SYDVKM. V lost 7 bases to trimming and J lost 2 bases; unmatched junction nucleotides: 10.

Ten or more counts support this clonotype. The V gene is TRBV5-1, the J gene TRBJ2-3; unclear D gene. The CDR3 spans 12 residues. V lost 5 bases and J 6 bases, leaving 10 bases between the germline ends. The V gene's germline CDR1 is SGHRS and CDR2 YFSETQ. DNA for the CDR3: TGCGCCAGCAGTTATGATAGGGATACGCAGTATTTT. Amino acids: CASSYDRDTQYF.

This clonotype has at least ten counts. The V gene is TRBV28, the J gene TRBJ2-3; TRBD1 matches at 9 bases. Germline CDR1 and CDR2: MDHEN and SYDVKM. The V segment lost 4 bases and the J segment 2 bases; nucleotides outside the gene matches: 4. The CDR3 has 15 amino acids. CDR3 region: CASSYRDRDTDTQYF. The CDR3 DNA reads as TGTGCCAGCAGTTACCGGGACAGGGACACAGATACGCAGTATTTT.

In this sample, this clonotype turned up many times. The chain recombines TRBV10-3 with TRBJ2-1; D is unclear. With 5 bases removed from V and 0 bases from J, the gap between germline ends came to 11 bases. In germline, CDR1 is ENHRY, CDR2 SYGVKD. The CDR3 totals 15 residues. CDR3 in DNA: TGTGCCATCAGTCTGGAGACCTACTCCTACAATGAGCAGTTCTTC. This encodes CAISLETYSYNEQFF.

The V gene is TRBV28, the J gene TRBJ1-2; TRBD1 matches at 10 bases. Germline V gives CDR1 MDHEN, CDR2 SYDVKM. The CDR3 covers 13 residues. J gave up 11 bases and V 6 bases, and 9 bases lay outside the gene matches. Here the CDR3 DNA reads TGTGCCAGCAGCCACGAGGGACAGGGGTTTTACACCTTC. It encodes CASSHEGQGFYTF.

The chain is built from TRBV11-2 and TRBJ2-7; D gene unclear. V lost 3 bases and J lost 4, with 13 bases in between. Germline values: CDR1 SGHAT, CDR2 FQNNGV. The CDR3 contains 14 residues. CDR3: CASSFTPASYEQYF. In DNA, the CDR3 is TGTGCCAGCAGCTTCACGCCGGCGAGTTACGAGCAGTACTTC.